Listed here are 29 T cell receptor beta chains from one sample, sequenced in a study of cytomegalovirus exposure and HLA in healthy donors. PCR was performed using 60 Vbeta and 13 Jbeta primers. Only in-frame clones appear in the TCRdb table, and some are missing; sequencing was by immunoSEQ multiplex PCR. The sample lists fewer than 150,000 clones, around three quarters occurring once. Sequenced sample: PBMCs. All receptors come from a man between 35 and 55 years old in good health and CMV-seronegative.

This chain links TRBV7-2 with TRBJ2-7; 12 nucleotides line up with TRBD2. CDR3 length: 14 amino acids. Germline V gene lookup returns CDR1 SGHTA and CDR2 FQGNSA. The V gene end was trimmed by 1 base and the J gene end by 6 bases; junction bases not matched to a gene: 1. In nucleotides, the CDR3 is TGTGCCAGCAGCTTAGTGACTAGCGGGAGCGAGCAGTACTTC. Protein: CASSLVTSGSEQYF.

The J gene is TRBJ2-1, the V gene TRBV23-1; 7 positions agree with TRBD1. TRBV23-1 qualifies as an ORF whose function is uncertain. The V and J ends lost 6 bases and 15 bases, in that order; junction bases with no gene match: 8. This CDR3 contains 11 residues. Here the CDR3 reads CASSQDRKPFF. The CDR3 nucleotides are TGCGCCAGCAGCCAGGACAGGAAGCCGTTCTTC.

This clone was picked up a small number of times. V is TRBV5-6 and J is TRBJ1-2, with TRBD1 identical over 9 bases. The CDR3 contains 16 residues. Germline V CDR1 and CDR2: SGHDT, YYEEEE. With 0 bases clipped from V and 1 base from J, the junction kept 4 bases outside the gene matches. The CDR3 loop reads CASSLEGQGLNYGYTF. In DNA form, the CDR3 reads TGTGCCAGCAGCTTGGAGGGACAGGGACTTAACTATGGCTACACCTTC. Filled out from reference TRBV5-6 and TRBJ1-2, the complete variable domain reads DAGVTQSPTHLIKTRGQQVTLRCSPKSGHDTVSWYQQALGQGPQFIFQYYEEEERQRGNFPDRFSGHQFPNYSSELNVNALLLGDSALYLCASSLEGQGLNYGYTFGSGTRLTVV.

The sample holds a few counts of this clone. The CDR3 loop reads CASSSTSSHETQYF. CDR3 nucleotide sequence: TGTGCCAGCAGCTCCACTAGTAGTCACGAGACCCAGTACTTC. This chain joins TRBV7-2 and TRBJ2-5, with D perhaps TRBD2 (5 bases). Germline V gives CDR1 SGHTA, CDR2 FQGNSA. The length of the CDR3 is 14 residues. Trimming took off 4 bases at V and 5 bases at J, with 14 bases between the two ends.

There are a few counts of this clone. The chain uses TRBV6-6 and TRBJ1-1, with a weak D call TRBD1 (6 bases). This CDR3 is built from 15 residues. The germline gives CDR1 MNHNY, CDR2 SVGAGI (reference sequence). The V gene lost 5 bases and the J gene lost 5 bases, with 18 bases spanning the gap. CDR3 amino acids: CASSTSGRGRTEAFF. CDR3 sequence (DNA): TGTGCCAGCAGTACCTCCGGCAGGGGAAGGACTGAAGCTTTCTTT.

CDR3 in amino acids: CASSPRDRNTIYF. For the CDR3, the DNA is TGTGCCAGCAGCCCCAGGGATCGAAACACCATATATTTT. The rearrangement links TRBV7-2 to TRBJ1-3; possibly TRBD1 for D (5 bases). The V gene lost 5 bases and the J gene lost 5 bases, with 10 bases spanning the gap. Germline V gene data show CDR1 as SGHTA and CDR2 as FQGNSA. This CDR3 spans 13 amino acids.

A single count supports this clone. This chain uses TRBV7-9 with TRBJ1-1; tentatively, D is TRBD1 (6 bases). This CDR3 has 13 residues. V lost 5 bases and J 1 base, leaving 8 bases between the germline ends. From germline, CDR1 is SEHNR and CDR2 FQNEAQ (reference sequence). The CDR3 is CASSRDTNTEAFF. The CDR3 DNA follows: TGTGCCAGCAGCCGGGACACGAACACTGAAGCTTTCTTT.

The chain couples TRBV6-5 to TRBJ2-7; maybe TRBD1 (5 bases). Germline-derived CDR1 and CDR2 are MNHEY and SVGAGI. The V end was cut by 1 base, the J end by 5 bases, with 15 bases between. The CDR3 runs to 15 residues. CDR3: CASSYFAGQGNEQYF. The CDR3, as DNA: TGTGCCAGCAGTTACTTTGCCGGGCAGGGTAACGAGCAGTACTTC.

The rearrangement joins TRBV30 to TRBJ1-6; 8 bases line up with TRBD1. V shed 6 bases, J shed 8 bases, and the junction held 6 bases outside the gene matches. The CDR3 sequence is 13 residues long. Germline-derived CDR1 and CDR2 are GTSNPN and SVGIG (reference sequence). This CDR3 is CACSGTGHSPLHF. CDR3 DNA sequence: TGTGCCTGCTCCGGGACAGGTCATTCACCCCTCCACTTT.

The sample holds a few counts of this clone. The gene calls are TRBV10-2 and TRBJ2-1; D call uncertain. The germline gives CDR1 WSHSY, CDR2 SAAADI. The CDR3 contains 13 residues. Trimming stripped 2 bases from V and 9 bases from J, with 11 bases between. CDR3 bases: TGCGCCAGCAGTGAGATTCCGGCAGGTGAGCAGTTCTTC. The encoded protein is CASSEIPAGEQFF.

This clone was seen a handful of times. The chain recombines TRBV11-3 with TRBJ1-1; 7 positions match TRBD1. The length of the CDR3 is 16 residues. CDR1 is SGHNT, CDR2 YENEEA, per germline. The V gene end was trimmed by 1 base and the J gene end by 7 bases; junction bases not matched to a gene: 12. Here the CDR3 DNA reads TGTGCCAGCAGCTTAGGCACCCGCAGGGGGGTCGGTGAAGCTTTCTTT. It specifies CASSLGTRRGVGEAFF. Based on the CDR3 plus reference TRBV11-3 and TRBJ1-1, the full variable domain is EAGVVQSPRYKIIEKKQPVAFWCNPISGHNTLYWYLQNLGQGPELLIRYENEEAVDDSQLPKDRFSAERLKGVDSTLKIQPAELGDSAVYLCASSLGTRRGVGEAFFGQGTRLTVV.

The rearrangement links TRBV7-2 to TRBJ2-3; D not certain. The CDR3 has 12 amino acids. The germline V gene encodes CDR1 SGHTA and CDR2 FQGNSA. Trimming shortened V by 5 bases and J by 2 bases, and 5 bases separated the two germline ends. The CDR3 nucleotides read TGTGCCAGCAGCATATACACAGATACGCAGTATTTT. Residues: CASSIYTDTQYF.

The chain recombines TRBV9 with TRBJ2-5; 11 nucleotides agree with TRBD2. Germline V gene data show CDR1 as SGDLS and CDR2 as YYNGEE. V lost 3 bases and J lost 0; bases outside the gene matches: 4. CDR3 length: 16 amino acids. The CDR3 loop is CASSARLAGYQETQYF. The CDR3 bases are TGTGCCAGCAGCGCGAGACTAGCGGGGTACCAAGAGACCCAGTACTTC.

This sequence joins TRBV6-1 and TRBJ2-6, with D unresolved. Trimming shortened V by 3 bases and J by 0 bases, and 6 bases separated the two germline ends. Germline CDR1 reads MNHNS; CDR2 reads SASEGT. The CDR3 contains 15 residues. CDR3 in amino acids: CASSEQDSGANVLTF. DNA for the CDR3: TGTGCCAGCAGTGAGCAGGACTCTGGGGCCAACGTCCTGACTTTC.

The chain combines TRBV19 with TRBJ2-7; 7 bases fit TRBD1. Per germline, CDR1 LNHDA and CDR2 SQIVND (reference sequence). The CDR3 extends over 13 amino acids. V trimming: 7 bases; J trimming: 8 bases; junction bases outside the gene matches: 11. CDR3 in DNA: TGTGCCAGTACCCCGGTTGGGACAGAGAAGCAGTACTTC. It encodes CASTPVGTEKQYF. The full variable domain, in which reference TRBV19 and TRBJ2-7 provide the parts outside the CDR3, is DGGITQSPKYLFRKEGQNVTLSCEQNLNHDAMYWYRQDPGQGLRLIYYSQIVNDFQKGDIAEGYSVSREKKESFPLTVTSAQKNPTAFYLCASTPVGTEKQYFGPGTRLTVT.

The chain has TRBV5-6 and TRBJ2-7; D is possibly TRBD1 (5 bases). CDR1 and CDR2 (germline): SGHDT, YYEEEE. The CDR3 consists of 14 residues. The V and J ends lost 2 bases and 4 bases respectively, with 13 bases between them. The CDR3 nucleotides are TGTGCCAGCAGCTTCCTTGACAGCGTTTACGAGCAGTACTTC. Translating gives CASSFLDSVYEQYF.

This clone has just a few counts. The chain links TRBV10-3 to TRBJ1-1; 7 bases map to TRBD1. CDR3 size: 12 residues. The ends lost 10 bases at V and 2 bases at J; junction bases unmatched: 4. Germline V gene lookup returns CDR1 ENHRY and CDR2 SYGVKD. CDR3 nucleotide sequence: TGTGCCACGGGGACAGACAACACTGAAGCTTTCTTT. This gives the protein CATGTDNTEAFF.

The rearrangement joins TRBV30 to TRBJ1-2; the D gene is possibly TRBD1 (6 bases). The germline V and J ends were trimmed by 2 bases and 6 bases, with 16 bases remaining between them. Germline V lookup: CDR1 GTSNPN, CDR2 SVGIG (reference sequence). The CDR3 is 14 amino acids. In DNA, the CDR3 is TGTGCCTGGAGTCCCGGGCCTGGGGGCCATGGCTACACCTTC. It encodes CAWSPGPGGHGYTF.

Comment on this clone: At one boundary the junction diverges from the germline segment, which might be a read error. The V and J genes are TRBV11-2 and TRBJ2-7; 7 bases map to TRBD1. CDR3 length: 11 amino acids. Looked up from germline, CDR1 is SGHAT and CDR2 is FQNNGV. The CDR3 region is CASSFPGQRHF. The DNA for the CDR3 is TGTGCCAGCAGCTTTCCGGGACAGCGGCACTTC.

The chain employs TRBV6-5 and TRBJ2-3; 13 nucleotides line up with TRBD2. V shed 6 bases and J 2 bases; nucleotides not matched to a gene: 2. Per germline, CDR1 MNHEY and CDR2 SVGAGI. The CDR3 has 15 residues. The CDR3 nucleotides are TGTGCCAGCAGCGGACTAGCGGGGGTCACAGATACGCAGTATTTT. Encoded protein: CASSGLAGVTDTQYF.

The rearrangement links TRBV2 to TRBJ1-2, with 8 positions matching TRBD1. This CDR3 region has 15 residues. The V and J ends lost 3 bases and 4 bases, in that order; junction bases with no gene match: 7. Germline V gene sequence: CDR1 SNHLY, CDR2 FYNNEI. The CDR3 bases are TGTGCCAGCAGTGAGGGGGACAGGTTGGGCTATGGCTACACCTTC. It specifies CASSEGDRLGYGYTF.

V is TRBV6-5 and J is TRBJ2-7; 7 bases align to TRBD1. The germline CDR1 and CDR2 sequences are MNHEY and SVGAGI. The CDR3 runs 15 residues. V was clipped by 6 bases and J by 7 bases; unmatched bases: 15. CDR3 coding DNA: TGTGCCAGCAGGCGCACCCGTACAGGGGACGGGGAGCAGTACTTC. Residues: CASRRTRTGDGEQYF.

The chain employs TRBV7-2 and TRBJ1-2; no clear D gene. Trimming shortened V by 2 bases and J by 8 bases, and 6 bases separated the two germline ends. The CDR3 runs to 11 residues. Germline CDR1 reads SGHTA; CDR2 reads FQGNSA. In DNA form, the CDR3 reads TGTGCCAGCAGCTTAAGAGAAGGCTACACCTTC. The encoded protein is CASSLREGYTF.

This clone has only a few counts. The rearrangement joins TRBV9 to TRBJ2-2, with 7 bases identical to TRBD2. V trimming: 5 bases; J trimming: 3 bases; junction bases outside the gene matches: 7. Looked up from germline, CDR1 is SGDLS and CDR2 is YYNGEE. The CDR3 sequence is 15 residues long. The CDR3 spells CASSGSGKDTGELFF. In nucleotides, the CDR3 is TGTGCCAGCAGTGGCAGCGGGAAGGACACCGGGGAGCTGTTTTTT.

Only a few counts were recorded for this clone. The chain uses TRBV30 and TRBJ2-3; D might be TRBD1 (6 bases). Germline V CDR1 and CDR2: GTSNPN, SVGIG (reference sequence). This CDR3 has 11 residues. V lost 5 bases and J 6 bases, leaving 9 bases between the germline ends. CDR3 protein: CAWATGDTQYF. CDR3 in DNA: TGTGCCTGGGCTACAGGGGATACGCAGTATTTT. Full variable domain (missing parts from reference TRBV30 and TRBJ2-3): SQTIHQWPATLVQPVGSPLSLECTVEGTSNPNLYWYRQAAGRGLQLLFYSVGIGQISSEVPQNLSASRPQDRQFILSSKKLLLSDSGFYLCAWATGDTQYFGPGTRLTVL.

This chain links TRBV19 with TRBJ2-5, with D tentatively TRBD1 (6 bases). Germline loops: CDR1 LNHDA, CDR2 SQIVND (reference sequence). The CDR3 has 14 residues. V was clipped by 5 bases and J by 1 base, with 11 bases between them. CDR3 DNA: TGTGCCAGTAGTTTGCCGGACAGCCAAGAGACCCAGTACTTC. It translates to CASSLPDSQETQYF.

The chain has TRBV18 and TRBJ1-3, with D perhaps TRBD1 (5 bases). V was shortened by 6 bases and J by 0 bases, with 12 bases between the two germline ends. Germline values: CDR1 KGHSH, CDR2 LQKENI. The CDR3 runs to 15 residues. CDR3 coding DNA: TGTGCCAGCTCCCAGATGACAGCCTCTGGAAACACCATATATTTT. It codes for CASSQMTASGNTIYF.

The rearrangement links TRBV30 to TRBJ2-1; D is unresolved. V lost 1 base to trimming and J lost 7 bases, with 5 bases between them. From germline, CDR1 is GTSNPN and CDR2 SVGIG (reference sequence). This CDR3 has 11 amino acids. DNA of the CDR3: TGTGCCTGGAGTGACCTAAATGAGCAGTTCTTC. Its translation: CAWSDLNEQFF.

The genes are TRBV6-5 and TRBJ2-7, with 7 bases lining up with TRBD1. The CDR3 is 13 amino acids. V lost 6 bases to trimming and J lost 6 bases; unmatched junction nucleotides: 8. Germline V gene sequence: CDR1 MNHEY, CDR2 SVGAGI. CDR3 coding DNA: TGTGCCAGCAGCCAAGGACAGGCTGCCGAGCAGTACTTC. It is translated as CASSQGQAAEQYF.